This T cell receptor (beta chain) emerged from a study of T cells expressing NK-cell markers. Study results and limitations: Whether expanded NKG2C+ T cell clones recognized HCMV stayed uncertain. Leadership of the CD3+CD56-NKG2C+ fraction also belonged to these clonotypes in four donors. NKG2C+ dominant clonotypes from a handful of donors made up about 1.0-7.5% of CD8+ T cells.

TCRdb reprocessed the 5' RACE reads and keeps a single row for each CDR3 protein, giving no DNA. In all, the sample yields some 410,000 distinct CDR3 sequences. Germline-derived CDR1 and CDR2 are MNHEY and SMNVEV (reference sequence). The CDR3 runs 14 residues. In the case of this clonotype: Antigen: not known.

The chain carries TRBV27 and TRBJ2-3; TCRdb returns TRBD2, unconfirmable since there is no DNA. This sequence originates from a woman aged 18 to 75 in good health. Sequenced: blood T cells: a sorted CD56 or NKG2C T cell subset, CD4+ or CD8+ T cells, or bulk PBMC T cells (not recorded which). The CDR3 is CASSGGLRTDTQYF.